A single sample gave rise to the 23 T cell receptor beta chains below, sequenced in a study of graft-versus-host responses after intestinal transplantation. These TCRs' antigens remain unknown. Profiling relied on immunoSEQ multiplex PCR, and the TCRdb table lists in-frame clones only, not all of them. Counted here are approximately 85,000 clones, more than 85% occurring once; the ten biggest clones make up about 7.3%. Specimen: unstimulated CD8+ T cells sorted from spleen or lymph node cells, collected before transplant. These receptor sequences come from a human donor who was the organ donor for an intestinal transplant.

This chain uses TRBV5-1 with TRBJ2-7; a possible D gene is TRBD2 (6 bases). There are 15 residues in the CDR3. Trimming took off 5 bases at V and 0 bases at J, with 15 bases between the two ends. Germline V CDR1 and CDR2: SGHRS, YFSETQ. CDR3 in amino acids: CASRFRLESSYEQYF. The DNA of the CDR3 is TGCGCCAGCAGGTTCCGACTAGAATCCTCCTACGAGCAGTACTTC.

Details on this clone: Within the sample, other DNA sequences also encode this same CDR3. The chain couples TRBV11-2 to TRBJ2-7; D gene unclear. V was shortened by 2 bases and J by 2 bases, with 7 bases between the two germline ends. CDR3 size: 13 residues. The germline V gene encodes CDR1 SGHAT and CDR2 FQNNGV. CDR3 bases: TGTGCCAGCAGCTTATCAGCCCCCTACGAGCAGTACTTC. Residues: CASSLSAPYEQYF.

The chain joins TRBV5-5 to TRBJ2-1, with TRBD1 matching 7 bases. Trimming removed 3 bases from V and 7 bases from J; junction bases left unmatched: 4. There are 13 residues in the CDR3. Germline-derived CDR1 and CDR2 are SGHKS and YYEKEE (reference sequence). As DNA, the CDR3 is TGTGCCAGCAGCTATGCACAGGGGAATGAGCAGTTCTTC. As protein: CASSYAQGNEQFF.

The gene calls are TRBV5-6 and TRBJ2-7, with D possibly TRBD2 on 6 matching bases. The CDR3 covers 15 residues. Trimming took 4 bases from V and 0 from J, leaving 14 bases between them. Germline V gene data show CDR1 as SGHDT and CDR2 as YYEEEE. CDR3 in DNA: TGTGCCAGCAGCCCCCACTTAGCGGTCTCCTACGAGCAGTACTTC. This codes for CASSPHLAVSYEQYF.

V is TRBV9 and J is TRBJ2-5; 7 nucleotides match TRBD2. Trimming removed 0 bases from V and 1 base from J; junction bases left unmatched: 0. The length of the CDR3 is 14 residues. CDR1 is SGDLS and CDR2 is YYNGEE in the germline V gene. DNA for the CDR3: TGTGCCAGCAGCGTAGTAGCGGGCCAAGAGACCCAGTACTTC. Translated, it gives CASSVVAGQETQYF.

The rearrangement uses TRBV19 and TRBJ2-4, with 7 positions matching TRBD1. Germline loops: CDR1 LNHDA, CDR2 SQIVND (reference sequence). Trimming removed 3 bases from V and 3 bases from J; junction bases left unmatched: 11. CDR3 size: 17 residues. Here the CDR3 DNA reads TGTGCCAGTAGTATCCCACTCGACAGGGCCTACAAAAACATTCAGTACTTC. Encoded protein: CASSIPLDRAYKNIQYF. Complete variable domain (other parts from reference TRBV19 and TRBJ2-4): DGGITQSPKYLFRKEGQNVTLSCEQNLNHDAMYWYRQDPGQGLRLIYYSQIVNDFQKGDIAEGYSVSREKKESFPLTVTSAQKNPTAFYLCASSIPLDRAYKNIQYFGAGTRLSVL.

The rearrangement joins TRBV19 to TRBJ2-1, with 9 bases identical to TRBD2. With 3 bases clipped from V and 6 bases from J, the junction kept 3 bases outside the gene matches. Germline CDR1 LNHDA, CDR2 SQIVND (reference sequence). The CDR3 runs to 14 residues. The CDR3 here is CASSIGLATNEQFF. CDR3 bases: TGTGCCAGTAGTATCGGACTAGCGACCAATGAGCAGTTCTTC.

This clone appeared a single time. The V and J genes are TRBV5-6 and TRBJ2-5; possibly TRBD2 for D (5 bases). V lost 0 bases, J lost 7 bases, and 13 bases lay in between. CDR3 size: 14 residues. Germline values: CDR1 SGHDT, CDR2 YYEEEE. CDR3 coding DNA: TGTGCCAGCAGCTTGGGCGGGTCCCGCGGGACCCAGTACTTC. It translates to CASSLGGSRGTQYF.

The rearrangement joins TRBV9 to TRBJ2-6; the D gene could be TRBD1 or TRBD2 (5 bases each). The CDR3 is 15 residues long. Germline-derived CDR1 and CDR2 are SGDLS and YYNGEE. Trimming stripped 0 bases from V and 4 bases from J, with 8 bases between. The CDR3 spells CASSVGGSGANVLTF. The CDR3 DNA follows: TGTGCCAGCAGCGTAGGGGGGAGCGGGGCCAACGTCCTGACTTTC.

The V and J genes are TRBV7-9 and TRBJ2-1, with a tentative D call TRBD2 (6 bases). CDR1 and CDR2 from the germline V gene are SEHNR and FQNEAQ (reference sequence). The CDR3 is 13 amino acids. V lost 6 bases, J lost 14 bases, and 20 bases lay in between. The CDR3 DNA reads TGTGCCAGCAGTCGTCCACTAGCCGATATCGAGTTCTTC. As protein: CASSRPLADIEFF.

This rearrangement joins TRBV27 to TRBJ1-1; D possibly corresponds to TRBD1 (6 bases). Per germline, CDR1 MNHEY and CDR2 SMNVEV (reference sequence). The CDR3 totals 14 residues. The germline V and J ends were trimmed by 6 bases and 7 bases, with 18 bases remaining between them. The CDR3 reads CASRPGGGSGEAFF. Here the CDR3 DNA reads TGTGCCAGCAGACCGGGAGGGGGAAGTGGTGAAGCTTTCTTT.

V is TRBV10-2 and J is TRBJ2-7; no firm D call. The CDR3 totals 13 residues. Trimming stripped 6 bases from V and 3 bases from J, with 12 bases between. Germline assignment: CDR1 WSHSY and CDR2 SAAADI. This chain's CDR3 is CASSQTVYYEQYF. The CDR3 DNA reads TGCGCCAGCAGCCAGACTGTTTACTACGAGCAGTACTTC.

The chain uses TRBV5-8 and TRBJ2-7, with D perhaps matching TRBD2 (6 bases). With 3 bases removed from V and 0 bases from J, the gap between germline ends came to 19 bases. Germline V gene lookup returns CDR1 SGHTS and CDR2 YDEGEE. This CDR3 region has 17 residues. This chain's CDR3 is CASSSLMTGDGSYEQYF. In DNA, the CDR3 is TGTGCCAGCAGCTCGCTAATGACGGGGGACGGCTCCTACGAGCAGTACTTC.

The rearrangement joins TRBV6-1 to TRBJ1-2, with 7 positions matching TRBD1. The V gene's germline CDR1 is MNHNS and CDR2 SASEGT. Germline trimming cut 5 bases from V and 4 bases from J; bases unmatched to any gene: 7. This CDR3 has 14 amino acids. CDR3 sequence reads: CASSRQGFVYGYTF. In DNA, the CDR3 is TGTGCCAGCAGTCGACAGGGATTTGTCTATGGCTACACCTTC.

This clone came up a few times. The V and J genes are TRBV4-2 and TRBJ1-2; no definite D call. Germline values: CDR1 LGHNA, CDR2 YNFKEQ. The CDR3 sequence is 23 residues long. Trimming left V 2 bases short and J 5 bases short, with 39 bases between. In DNA, the CDR3 is TGTGCCAGCAGCCAATCATTGGTCCCGGGCCCCATCCCATTCCGCCCCGGTTTATATGGCTACACCTTC. Encoded protein: CASSQSLVPGPIPFRPGLYGYTF.

This sequence joins TRBV10-2 and TRBJ2-1, with 10 bases fitting TRBD2. CDR3 length: 15 residues. Germline V gene lookup returns CDR1 WSHSY and CDR2 SAAADI. Germline trimming cut 6 bases from V and 7 bases from J; bases unmatched to any gene: 9. The CDR3, as DNA: TGCGCCAGCAGCCTTAGCGGGAGGTCGGATAATGAGCAGTTCTTC. Translated: CASSLSGRSDNEQFF.

As to this clone: This CDR3 is missing its conserved last phenylalanine or tryptophan, likely due to a read error. J is TRBJ1-1 and V is TRBV27; no definite D call. CDR1 and CDR2 (germline): MNHEY, SMNVEV (reference sequence). The CDR3 length is 16 residues. With 2 bases removed from V and 0 bases from J, the gap between germline ends came to 13 bases. DNA of the CDR3: TGTGCCAGCAGTTTAAATAGCGGGATCTTGAACACTGAAGCTTTCCTT. Residues: CASSLNSGILNTEAFL.

The chain has TRBV2 and TRBJ2-7; D might be TRBD2 (6 bases). Germline V lookup: CDR1 SNHLY, CDR2 FYNNEI. CDR3 length equals 15 residues. Trimming removed 4 bases from V and 0 bases from J, with 13 bases in between. The CDR3 region is CASSGLAATSYEQYF. CDR3 coding DNA: TGTGCCAGCAGTGGGTTAGCGGCCACCTCCTACGAGCAGTACTTC.

This rearrangement joins TRBV5-1 to TRBJ2-7, with 7 bases fitting TRBD2. Germline trimming cut 4 bases from V and 2 bases from J; bases unmatched to any gene: 12. This CDR3 is built from 16 residues. The germline CDR1 and CDR2 sequences are SGHRS and YFSETQ. The CDR3: CASSMGLTIFTYEQYF. As DNA, the CDR3 is TGCGCCAGCAGCATGGGACTAACGATCTTCACCTACGAGCAGTACTTC.

The gene calls are TRBV4-1 and TRBJ1-6; 8 positions agree with TRBD1. V shed 1 base, J shed 8 bases, and the junction held 13 bases outside the gene matches. This CDR3 region has 18 residues. Germline CDR1 reads MGHRA; CDR2 reads YSYEKL. The DNA of the CDR3 is TGCGCCAGCAGCCAAGCTCGGACAGGGAGCGGTGTACATTCACCCCTCCACTTT. Its translation: CASSQARTGSGVHSPLHF.

Turning to this clone: The same CDR3 also results from other DNA sequences found in this sample. The J gene is TRBJ1-2, the V gene TRBV5-1, with 7 bases matching TRBD1. The germline CDR1 and CDR2 sequences are SGHRS and YFSETQ. The CDR3 is made up of 12 amino acids. The J segment lost 6 bases and the V segment lost 1 base, leaving 0 bases of the junction unmatched. DNA for the CDR3: TGCGCCAGCAGCTTGCAGGGGGATGGCTACACCTTC. Amino acids: CASSLQGDGYTF.

This clone was observed a single time. This sequence joins TRBV29-1 and TRBJ2-1; D perhaps matches TRBD2 (6 bases). V lost 1 base and J lost 2, with 18 bases in between. The CDR3 has 17 residues. Germline V gene lookup returns CDR1 SQVTM and CDR2 ANQGSEA. DNA for the CDR3: TGCAGCGTTGAAGGCGCTTTGGACGGGAGAGCCTACAATGAGCAGTTCTTC. Amino acid sequence: CSVEGALDGRAYNEQFF.

The chain is built from TRBV28 and TRBJ1-4, with D possibly TRBD1 on 6 matching bases. V was shortened by 2 bases and J by 8 bases, with 15 bases between the two germline ends. This CDR3 comprises 15 residues. Germline assignment: CDR1 MDHEN and CDR2 SYDVKM. In DNA, the CDR3 is TGTGCCAGCAGTTTACCCCTTCAGGGGAGGGAAAAACTGTTTTTT. Translation gives CASSLPLQGREKLFF.